These 10 T cell receptor beta chains were sequenced from one sample in a study of blood T cell repertoires in COVID-19 (dated by TCRdb to the early 2020s). Preparation of the library involved the immunoSEQ multiplex PCR assay. TCRdb mirrors the immuneACCESS table, restricted to in-frame sequences. Some clones are absent from its copies; in checked studies, under half trace to an unresolved V gene, and the reason for the others is unknown. The table for this sample lists 250,000 or so clones; 86% of them were counted only once. About 3% of the sample comes from the top ten. The sequenced sample consisted of peripheral blood. The receptors here all came from a woman in her 30s with active or convalescent COVID-19.

The chain carries TRBV27 and TRBJ2-5; 7 nucleotides line up with TRBD1. Per germline, CDR1 MNHEY and CDR2 SMNVEV (reference sequence). Trimming at V came to 4 bases and at J to 5 bases, leaving 10 bases not matched to a gene. CDR3 length equals 15 residues. The CDR3 nucleotides read TGTGCCAGCAGTTACGACAGGGAACGAGGGGAGACCCAGTACTTC. This encodes CASSYDRERGETQYF.

This chain uses TRBV19 with TRBJ2-7; 11 bases map to TRBD2. CDR1 LNHDA and CDR2 SQIVND come from the germline V gene (reference sequence). This CDR3 is 14 amino acids long. J gave up 2 bases and V 6 bases, and 3 bases lay outside the gene matches. CDR3 sequence reads: CASRPSGGTYEQYF. The CDR3 DNA reads as TGTGCCAGTAGGCCTAGCGGGGGGACCTACGAGCAGTACTTC.

The chain uses TRBV6-5 and TRBJ1-5; weak D call: TRBD1 (5 bases). V was shortened by 7 bases and J by 1 base, with 11 bases between the two germline ends. Germline V gene data show CDR1 as MNHEY and CDR2 as SVGAGI. The CDR3 sequence is 14 residues long. CDR3: CASIGGGSNQPQHF. In DNA form, the CDR3 reads TGTGCCAGCATTGGGGGAGGGAGCAATCAGCCCCAGCATTTT.

V is TRBV4-3 and J is TRBJ2-1; TRBD1 matches 9 bases. V was clipped by 2 bases and J by 8 bases; unmatched bases: 7. CDR1 LGHNA and CDR2 YSLEER come from the germline V gene. The CDR3 runs to 15 residues. CDR3: CASSQPGTGFHEQFF. Written as DNA, the CDR3 is TGCGCCAGCAGCCAACCCGGGACAGGGTTCCATGAGCAGTTCTTC.

This chain joins TRBV4-2 and TRBJ1-2, with D uncertain. CDR1 is LGHNA and CDR2 is YNFKEQ in the germline V gene. Trimming cost V 1 base and J 6 bases, with 21 bases left between them. The CDR3 length is 17 residues. In nucleotides, the CDR3 is TGTGCCAGCAGCCAAGGACCCCAGGCCCTCTTCAGACATGGCTACACCTTC. Translated, it gives CASSQGPQALFRHGYTF.

This chain connects TRBV4-3 to TRBJ2-7; TRBD2 aligns across 11 bases. CDR3 length: 16 residues. V was clipped by 6 bases and J by 3 bases; unmatched bases: 10. The germline V gene encodes CDR1 LGHNA and CDR2 YSLEER. The CDR3 here is CASSPSLAGGVYEQYF. The CDR3 nucleotides read TGCGCCAGCAGTCCCTCCTTAGCGGGGGGGGTCTACGAGCAGTACTTC.

This clone has more than one count but fewer than ten. The chain has TRBV18 and TRBJ1-5; tentative D call: TRBD1 (6 bases). The CDR3 spans 13 residues. V shed 1 base and J shed 7 bases, with 8 bases lying between them. In germline, CDR1 is KGHSH, CDR2 LQKENI. The DNA of the CDR3 is TGTGCCAGCTCACCACAGGGGGACCAGCCCCAGCATTTT. It encodes CASSPQGDQPQHF.

V and J are TRBV12-3 or TRBV12-4 and TRBJ2-5; D uncertain. The CDR3 sequence is 12 residues long. V gave up 3 bases and J gave up 5 bases, with 7 bases separating them. This CDR3 reads CASSLFAETQYF. CDR3 coding DNA: TGTGCCAGCAGTTTGTTCGCGGAGACCCAGTACTTC.

The chain is built from TRBV28 and TRBJ1-1; D possibly corresponds to TRBD1 (5 bases). The CDR3 consists of 16 residues. Trimming removed 4 bases from V and 10 bases from J, with 25 bases in between. The germline gives CDR1 MDHEN, CDR2 SYDVKM. CDR3 residues: CASSSGGSELTTGAFF. The DNA for the CDR3 is TGTGCCAGCAGTTCCGGGGGATCGGAATTGACTACCGGAGCTTTCTTT.

The genes are TRBV7-9 and TRBJ2-7; 9 positions agree with TRBD1. Per the germline V gene, CDR1 is SEHNR and CDR2 is FQNEAQ (reference sequence). The CDR3 consists of 16 residues. The junction had 8 bases not matched to a gene; V was cut back by 3 bases and J by 2 bases. CDR3 DNA sequence: TGTGCCAGCAGCTTTTCCGGGACAGGGATTCCCTACGAGCAGTACTTC. Residues: CASSFSGTGIPYEQYF.